This T cell receptor beta chain was captured in a study of glioma-infiltrating T cells. Study findings and constraints: Tissue-blood divergence was below expectation in non-neoplastic patients, above in gliomas. Only very few CDR3 sequences appeared in both tissue and blood.

As to this clonotype: Its antigen is still unknown. A clone one base away is much larger, so this may be a read error.

V was pared by 5 bases and J by 4 bases, with 7 bases between. CDR3 size: 12 residues. CDR1 and CDR2 from the germline V gene are SEHNR and FQNEAQ (reference sequence). Amplification of TCR alpha and beta CDR3 regions from RNA used iRepertoire nested multiplex PCR. Input was roughly 85-450 ng of tissue mRNA or PBMC total RNA. Using its own MiXCR run on the multiplex PCR reads, TCRdb lists one record per CDR3 protein. The data contain over 90,000 distinct CDR3 sequences, 25% to 35% of them singletons. The sequence came from a human donor with low-grade glioma or glioblastoma, undergoing nonglioma brain surgery, or in good health (not recorded which). The sequenced sample consisted of glioma tissue, nonneoplastic brain tissue, or PBMCs (not recorded which). The chain joins TRBV7-9 to TRBJ2-3, with D hard to call. The CDR3, as DNA: TGTGCCAGCAGCCCCATGGCAGATACGCAGTATTTT. Its translation is CASSPMADTQYF. Supplemented by reference TRBV7-9 and TRBJ2-3, the full variable domain reads DTGVSQNPRHKITKRGQNVTFRCDPISEHNRLYWYRQTLGQGPEFLTYFQNEAQLEKSRLLSDRFSAERPKGSFSTLEIQRTEQGDSAMYLCASSPMADTQYFGPGTRLTVL.